Here is one T cell receptor (beta chain) with its context. Method: immunoSEQ multiplex PCR; TCRdb's copy keeps in-frame clones and lacks some. The sample has about 170,000 clones; 93% are singletons. V shed 5 bases and J shed 0 bases, with 11 bases lying between them. Germline CDR1 is MNHEY and CDR2 is SVGAGI. This CDR3 is 15 amino acids long. This sample is drawn from a study of control samples from healthy donors and cancer patients. This clonotype was obtained from a woman aged 60 to 75 in good health. The genes are TRBV6-5 and TRBJ2-4; D is possibly TRBD1 (6 bases). The specimen sequenced was blood. CDR3 protein: CASSRQDLAKNIQYF. In DNA form, the CDR3 reads TGTGCCAGCAGTAGACAGGACCTAGCCAAAAACATTCAGTACTTC.